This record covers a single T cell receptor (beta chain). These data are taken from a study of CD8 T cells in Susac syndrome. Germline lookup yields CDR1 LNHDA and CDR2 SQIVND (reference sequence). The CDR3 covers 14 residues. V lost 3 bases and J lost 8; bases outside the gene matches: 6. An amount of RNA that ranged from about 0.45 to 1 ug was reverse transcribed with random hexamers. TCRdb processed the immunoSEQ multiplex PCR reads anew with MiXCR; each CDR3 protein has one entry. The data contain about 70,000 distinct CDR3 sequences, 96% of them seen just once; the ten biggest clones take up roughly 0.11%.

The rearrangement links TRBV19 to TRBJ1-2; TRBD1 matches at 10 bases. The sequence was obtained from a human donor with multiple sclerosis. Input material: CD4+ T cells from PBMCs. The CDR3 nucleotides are TGTGCCAGTAGTATCTCGGGACAGGGGCGAGGCTACACCTTC. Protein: CASSISGQGRGYTF.